The 15 T cell receptor beta chains below come from one sample, sequenced in a study of CD8+CD57+ T cells in acquired aplastic anemia. Template material for TCR beta VDJ and CDR3 profiling consisted of genomic DNA. One entry per CDR3 protein results from TCRdb running MiXCR on the reads. Of about 420,000 distinct CDR3 sequences listed, 65% to 80% are singletons. What was sequenced was sorted CD4+, CD8+, or CD8+CD57+ T cells (not recorded which) from PBMCs. Receptors were obtained from a human donor in good health, serving as a control.

The chain links TRBV6-5 to TRBJ2-1; tentative D call: TRBD2 (5 bases). There are 15 residues in the CDR3. CDR1 is MNHEY, CDR2 SVGAGI, per germline. V was shortened by 7 bases and J by 3 bases, with 16 bases between the two germline ends. CDR3 residues: CASTREADVYNEQFF. CDR3 sequence (DNA): TGTGCCAGCACGAGGGAAGCGGACGTCTACAATGAGCAGTTCTTC.

The chain recombines TRBV5-1 with TRBJ2-1; D gene uncertain. V was cut by 2 bases and J by 10 bases, with 13 bases left in between. The CDR3 has 13 amino acids. Germline CDR1 and CDR2: SGHRS and YFSETQ. The CDR3 region has the DNA TGCGCCAGCAGCTTAGGCCACCTCAGAGAGCAGTTCTTC. This gives the protein CASSLGHLREQFF.

The chain links TRBV7-2 to TRBJ1-6, with a weak D call TRBD1 (5 bases). Germline CDR1 reads SGHTA; CDR2 reads FQGNSA. V shed 2 bases and J shed 18 bases, with 23 bases lying between them. The CDR3 has 15 amino acids. The CDR3 DNA reads TGTGCCAGCAGCTTATTAGGGAGAGGGACTAATGAAAACCACTTT. Protein product: CASSLLGRGTNENHF.

Notes on this clonotype: At one end, the junction sequence differs from germline, possibly due to a read error. The V gene is TRBV10-3, the J gene TRBJ2-7; tentatively, D is TRBD1 (5 bases). This CDR3 region has 14 residues. Germline CDR1 is ENHRY and CDR2 is SYGVKD. Written as DNA, the CDR3 is TGTGCCATCAGTGAGCCCCACAGGAACTCAGGCCTCACCTTC. It is translated as CAISEPHRNSGLTF.

Notes on this clonotype: At one of its ends the junction is not consistent with the germline gene, which may arise from a read error. The gene calls are TRBV7-2 and TRBJ1-2; 9 nucleotides align to TRBD1. CDR3 length: 16 amino acids. The germline CDR1 and CDR2 sequences are SGHTA and FQGNSA. The CDR3 sequence is CASSEGGTGLFGGYTF. For the CDR3, the DNA is TGCGCCAGCAGCGAAGGCGGGACAGGGCTTTTTGGTGGCTACACCTTC.

The rearrangement joins TRBV29-1 to TRBJ1-2; 9 bases map to TRBD1. V trimming: 6 bases; J trimming: 4 bases; junction bases outside the gene matches: 9. The CDR3 is 14 residues long. Germline V gives CDR1 SQVTM, CDR2 ANQGSEA. CDR3 sequence reads: CSVRTGGRSYGYTF. The CDR3 DNA follows: TGCAGCGTACGTACAGGGGGCAGGAGCTATGGCTACACCTTC.

This chain links TRBV6-5 with TRBJ2-3; TRBD1 might be the D (6 bases). V lost 7 bases to trimming and J lost 2 bases, with 16 bases between them. The CDR3 runs 15 residues. Germline CDR1 reads MNHEY; CDR2 reads SVGAGI. Here the CDR3 DNA reads TGTGCCAGCACCGAGGGGGTGGGGCTCACAGATACGCAGTATTTT. Protein product: CASTEGVGLTDTQYF.

The chain carries TRBV7-3 and TRBJ2-7; no firm D call. Trimming pared 4 bases from V and 10 bases from J, leaving 14 bases between. The length of the CDR3 is 12 residues. Germline values: CDR1 SGHTA, CDR2 FQGTGA. CDR3 sequence reads: CASSSEAGLQYF. The DNA for the CDR3 is TGTGCCAGCAGCTCAGAGGCAGGATTACAGTACTTC.

The table lists this clonotype with many counts. This chain links TRBV6-5 with TRBJ1-6, with a weak D call TRBD1 (6 bases). Trimming pared 8 bases from V and 9 bases from J, leaving 14 bases between. This CDR3 has 13 amino acids. Germline V gene lookup returns CDR1 MNHEY and CDR2 SVGAGI. The CDR3 DNA sequence: TGTGCCAGCTCCCCAGGGGTGGGTTCACCCCTCCACTTT. This codes for CASSPGVGSPLHF.

As for this clonotype: A read error may produce the germline difference seen at one junction end. The V gene is TRBV9, the J gene TRBJ1-1, with 7 bases identical to TRBD1. Germline V gene sequence: CDR1 SGDLS, CDR2 YYNGEE. The CDR3 loop spans 14 amino acids. CDR3 nucleotides: TGTGCCAGCAGTAAGCAGGGGGGGCGCACTGAAGCGTTCTTT. Residues: CASSKQGGRTEAFF.

This clonotype has just one count. The junction departs from germline at one end; a sequencing error may be responsible. The V call is TRBV7-2, the J call TRBJ1-5; D remains unclear. Germline loops: CDR1 SGHTA, CDR2 FQGNSA. The CDR3 length is 13 residues. The CDR3 reads CASSLDGDEPQRF. CDR3 bases: TGTGCCAGCAGCTTGGACGGGGATGAGCCCCAGCGCTTT.

This clonotype was detected many times. This CDR3 reads CSARPASPNSPLHF. The CDR3 DNA is TGCAGTGCTAGGCCGGCATCTCCTAATTCACCCCTCCACTTT. The chain employs TRBV20-1 and TRBJ1-6, with D hard to call. Germline values: CDR1 DFQATT, CDR2 SNEGSKA (reference sequence). V lost 3 bases to trimming and J lost 6 bases, with 12 bases between them. This CDR3 spans 14 amino acids.

The V call is TRBV10-3, the J call TRBJ2-3; 14 nucleotides align to TRBD2. The germline V gene has CDR1 ENHRY and CDR2 SYGVKD. The ends lost 4 bases at V and 5 bases at J; junction bases unmatched: 2. This CDR3 is built from 15 residues. This CDR3 reads CAISAGLAGVDTQYF. Here the CDR3 DNA reads TGTGCCATCAGTGCGGGACTAGCGGGGGTAGATACGCAGTATTTT.

The sample holds many counts of this clonotype. This chain uses TRBV5-1 with TRBJ2-7; 11 positions match TRBD2. V lost 3 bases to trimming and J lost 3 bases; unmatched junction nucleotides: 2. The CDR3 has 14 amino acids. The germline gives CDR1 SGHRS, CDR2 YFSETQ. The CDR3 DNA reads TGCGCCAGCAGCTCTACTAGCGGGAGCTACGAGCAGTACTTC. Translating gives CASSSTSGSYEQYF.

Of note for this clonotype: Compared with germline, one end of the junction differs, possibly owing to a read error. The rearrangement links TRBV9 to TRBJ1-6, with 8 bases aligning to TRBD1. CDR3 length: 12 amino acids. Germline CDR1 reads SGDLS; CDR2 reads YYNGEE. This CDR3 is CASSPGQGADHW. CDR3 nucleotides: TGTGCCAGCAGCCCGGGCCAGGGGGCGGACCACTGG.